One sample yielded the 3 T cell receptor beta chains listed below, sequenced in a study of shared T cell receptors in the human thymus. The assay was immunoSEQ multiplex PCR, and TCRdb's table has in-frame clones only and misses some. The sample yields some 640,000 clones, roughly 86% seen once. These data were also filed under a second study, of human thymus T cells.

The specimen was thymocytes. The receptors stem from a boy under two years old with a congenital heart defect.

V and J are TRBV5-1 and TRBJ2-7, with 11 positions matching TRBD2. The germline V gene has CDR1 SGHRS and CDR2 YFSETQ. The CDR3 is made up of 16 amino acids. V shed 8 bases and J 2 bases; nucleotides not matched to a gene: 12. CDR3 loop: CASTKYLSGRAYEQYF. In nucleotides, the CDR3 is TGCGCCAGTACCAAATACCTTAGCGGGAGGGCCTACGAGCAGTACTTC.

The chain links TRBV2 to TRBJ2-6; D may be TRBD2 (5 bases). Trimming cost V 4 bases and J 1 base, with 23 bases left between them. The CDR3 extends over 20 amino acids. Looked up from germline, CDR1 is SNHLY and CDR2 is FYNNEI. CDR3 DNA: TGTGCCAGCAGTGTGTATCAGAACCAGGTTCGGGGTTCTGGGGCCAACGTCCTGACTTTC. This translates into CASSVYQNQVRGSGANVLTF.

The rearrangement joins TRBV2 to TRBJ2-3; D remains ambiguous. The CDR3 loop spans 12 amino acids. Germline V gives CDR1 SNHLY, CDR2 FYNNEI. V gave up 5 bases and J gave up 4 bases, with 7 bases separating them. The CDR3 loop reads CASSLVADTQYF. The CDR3 DNA reads as TGTGCCAGCAGTCTAGTCGCAGATACGCAGTATTTT.